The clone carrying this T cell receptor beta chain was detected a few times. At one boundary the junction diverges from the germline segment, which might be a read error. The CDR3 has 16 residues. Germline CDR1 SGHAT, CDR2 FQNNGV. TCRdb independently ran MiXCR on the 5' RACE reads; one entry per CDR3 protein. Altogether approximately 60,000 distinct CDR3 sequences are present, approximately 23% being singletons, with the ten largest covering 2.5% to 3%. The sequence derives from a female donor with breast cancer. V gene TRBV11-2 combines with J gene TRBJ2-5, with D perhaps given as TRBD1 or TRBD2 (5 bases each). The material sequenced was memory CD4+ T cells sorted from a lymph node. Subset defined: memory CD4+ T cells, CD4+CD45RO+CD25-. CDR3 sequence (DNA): TGTGCCAGCACCCGGGGAAGGGGTTTTGGATCGGAGACCCGGTACTTC. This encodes CASTRGRGFGSETRYF.